This T cell receptor beta chain stems from a study of a mutant IDH1 vaccine in newly diagnosed glioma. The overall study: Vaccination was launched 4-6 weeks after radiotherapy alone, or with temozolomide cycles. Patients were pretreated with radiotherapy, temozolomide, or both, mostly both.

About this clone itself: What it binds is unknown. The sample has other DNA sequences that encode this CDR3 too.

Time point specified: week 47, end of study. Doses consisted of 300 ug of mutant IDH1 20-mer peptide each, paired with topical imiquimod. New astrocytomas of WHO grade 3 or 4 that were IDH1-mutant and ATRX-lost were found in the donors. Using immunoSEQ multiplex PCR, the repertoire was profiled, and TCRdb retains in-frame clones only, with some absent. Of over 50,000 clones listed, around 80% are singletons. This CDR3 has 11 residues. The germline V gene has CDR1 SGHDN and CDR2 FVKESK. Trimming cost V 2 bases and J 4 bases, with 3 bases left between them. The sequence was obtained from a woman aged 40 to 50 with glioma. Some clones in this sample may be carry-over from other donors' samples. This material consisted of PBMCs, taken from a glioma patient whose treatment included an IDH1 peptide vaccine. The rearrangement links TRBV14 to TRBJ2-7; D is unclear. In DNA, the CDR3 is TGTGCCAGCAGCCAACTGTACGAGCAGTACTTC. Protein sequence: CASSQLYEQYF.